These 11 T cell receptor beta chains originate from one sample sequenced in a study of cytomegalovirus exposure and HLA in healthy donors (dated by TCRdb to about 2017). Library preparation was by the immunoSEQ multiplex PCR assay. A mixture of 60 forward primers for TCR Vbeta segments and 13 reverse primers for TCR Jbeta segments was used in the multiplex PCR. The source is immuneACCESS, and TCRdb retained only in-frame sequences with V and J called. Part of the clones is not carried over; for the studies checked, unresolved V genes explain less than half of this, and the remainder is unexplained. This sample holds 90,000 to 120,000 clones; around 77% were observed only once. The ten most abundant clones make up approximately 2.4% of the sample. Sequencing input: PBMCs. Receptors were obtained from a man aged 18 to 35 in good health and CMV-seronegative.

The genes are TRBV4-3 and TRBJ1-6; D not certain. The V and J ends lost 1 base and 9 bases respectively, with 13 bases between them. The germline CDR1 and CDR2 sequences are LGHNA and YSLEER. This CDR3 has 15 residues. The chain's CDR3 is CASSQVILEGSPLHF. The CDR3 DNA is TGCGCCAGCAGCCAAGTGATATTGGAGGGTTCACCCCTCCACTTT.

The chain carries TRBV19 and TRBJ2-6; D may be TRBD2 (5 bases). Per the germline V gene, CDR1 is LNHDA and CDR2 is SQIVND (reference sequence). V lost 7 bases, J lost 0 bases, and 13 bases lay in between. The CDR3 length is 16 residues. For the CDR3, the DNA is TGTGCCAGTACCCCGGCGGGTGTCTCTGGGGCCAACGTCCTGACTTTC. Protein sequence: CASTPAGVSGANVLTF.

The V call is TRBV29-1, the J call TRBJ1-2, with a tentative D call TRBD1 (5 bases). Trimming shortened V by 4 bases and J by 4 bases, and 13 bases separated the two germline ends. CDR1 SQVTM and CDR2 ANQGSEA come from the germline V gene. The CDR3 is 13 residues long. This chain's CDR3 is CSVVRGDGYGYTF. The CDR3 nucleotides are TGCAGCGTTGTTCGGGGGGATGGCTATGGCTACACCTTC. Full variable domain (outside the CDR3, taken from reference TRBV29-1 and TRBJ1-2): SAVISQKPSRDICQRGTSLTIQCQVDSQVTMMFWYRQQPGQSLTLIATANQGSEATYESGFVIDKFPISRPNLTFSTLTVSNMSPEDSSIYLCSVVRGDGYGYTFGSGTRLTVV.

The chain's CDR3 is CASSVAKGARTYNEQFF. The CDR3 nucleotides are TGTGCCAGCAGCGTAGCAAAGGGGGCCCGCACGTACAATGAGCAGTTCTTC. The chain has TRBV9 and TRBJ2-1; 7 bases align to TRBD1. V shed 0 bases, J shed 4 bases, and the junction held 10 bases outside the gene matches. The CDR3 spans 17 residues. CDR1 SGDLS and CDR2 YYNGEE come from the germline V gene.

The J gene is TRBJ2-3, the V gene TRBV5-1, with TRBD2 identical over 12 bases. The ends lost 3 bases at V and 0 bases at J; junction bases unmatched: 11. Germline loops: CDR1 SGHRS, CDR2 YFSETQ. The CDR3 has 19 amino acids. This CDR3 is CASSSGLAGHTPSTDTQYF. The CDR3, as DNA: TGCGCCAGCAGCTCCGGACTAGCGGGGCACACTCCTAGCACAGATACGCAGTATTTT.

The rearrangement uses TRBV7-8 and TRBJ1-4; maybe TRBD1 (5 bases). Germline V CDR1 and CDR2: SGHVS, FQNEAQ. CDR3 length equals 13 residues. V was cut by 8 bases and J by 6 bases, with 13 bases left in between. CDR3 nucleotide sequence: TGTGCCAGCCGGTCGGGGGTGGATGAAAAACTGTTTTTT. This translates into CASRSGVDEKLFF.

The chain couples TRBV5-1 to TRBJ2-7, with 10 bases matching TRBD1. Germline assignment: CDR1 SGHRS and CDR2 YFSETQ. The CDR3 has 15 amino acids. The V segment lost 4 bases and the J segment 5 bases; nucleotides outside the gene matches: 9. The CDR3 region is CASSPPLGTGDEQYF. The CDR3 coding sequence is TGCGCCAGCAGCCCGCCCCTCGGGACAGGGGACGAGCAGTACTTC.

The CDR3 loop reads CASSQGVTGAQYF. The CDR3 region has the DNA TGTGCCAGCAGCCAAGGAGTCACCGGGGCCCAGTACTTC. The rearrangement uses TRBV7-3 and TRBJ2-5; weak D call: TRBD2 (5 bases). Germline CDR1 SGHTA, CDR2 FQGTGA. V was shortened by 5 bases and J by 9 bases, with 16 bases between the two germline ends. The CDR3 is 13 amino acids.

DNA for the CDR3: TGCGCCAGCAGTATGACAGGGGATAATTCACCCCTCCACTTT. It specifies CASSMTGDNSPLHF. This sequence joins TRBV5-1 and TRBJ1-6, with 8 bases fitting TRBD1. This CDR3 is 14 amino acids long. The germline gives CDR1 SGHRS, CDR2 YFSETQ. J was trimmed by 5 bases and V by 5 bases; bases with no gene match: 3.

V usage is TRBV5-6 and J usage is TRBJ2-2, with 8 bases matching TRBD1. Unmatched junction bases numbered 10, after V lost 4 bases and J lost 5 bases. CDR3 length: 16 amino acids. Germline V lookup: CDR1 SGHDT, CDR2 YYEEEE. CDR3 amino acids: CASSKGTGAVTGELFF. The DNA for the CDR3 is TGTGCCAGCAGCAAAGGGACAGGAGCTGTGACCGGGGAGCTGTTTTTT.

This clone was seen more than once but under ten times. Other DNA sequences in the same sample also yield this CDR3. The chain couples TRBV4-2 to TRBJ1-5; 7 bases map to TRBD1. Germline V gives CDR1 LGHNA, CDR2 YNFKEQ. This CDR3 has 15 amino acids. V dropped 1 base and J dropped 3; count of bases not matched to a gene: 3. As DNA, the CDR3 is TGTGCCAGCAGCCAAGGGACAGGTTTCAATCAGCCCCAGCATTTT. This translates into CASSQGTGFNQPQHF.